This TCR beta chain is drawn from a study of CD8+CD57+ T cells in acquired aplastic anemia. It was patients with CD8+CD57+ cell expansion by flow cytometry who were chosen for sequencing. The CDR3 extends over 15 amino acids. From germline, CDR1 is LNHNV and CDR2 YYDKDF (reference sequence). The junction had 4 bases not matched to a gene; V was cut back by 3 bases and J by 1 base. This clonotype was observed a handful of times. Template material for TCR beta VDJ and CDR3 profiling consisted of genomic DNA. TCRdb itself ran the reads through MiXCR, one entry per CDR3 protein. The sample shows 150,000 to 180,000 distinct CDR3 sequences, about 50% of them seen only once.

The chain employs TRBV15 and TRBJ2-3; TRBD1 matches at 7 bases. This clonotype originated in a human donor with aplastic anemia. The specimen was sorted CD4+, CD8+, or CD8+CD57+ T cells (not recorded which) from PBMCs. CDR3 region: CATSRERGRTDTQYF. In DNA form, the CDR3 reads TGTGCCACCAGCAGGGAAAGGGGGCGCACAGATACGCAGTATTTT.